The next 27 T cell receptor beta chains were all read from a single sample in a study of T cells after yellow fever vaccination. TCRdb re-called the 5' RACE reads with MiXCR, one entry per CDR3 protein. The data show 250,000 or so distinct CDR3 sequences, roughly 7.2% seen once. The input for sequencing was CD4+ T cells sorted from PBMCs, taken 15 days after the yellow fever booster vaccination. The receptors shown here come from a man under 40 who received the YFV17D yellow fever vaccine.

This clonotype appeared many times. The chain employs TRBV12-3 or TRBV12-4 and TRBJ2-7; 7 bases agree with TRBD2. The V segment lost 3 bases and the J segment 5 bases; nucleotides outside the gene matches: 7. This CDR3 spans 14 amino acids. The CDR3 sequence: CASSLGGSVDEQYF. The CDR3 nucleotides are TGTGCCAGCAGTTTGGGCGGGAGTGTCGACGAGCAGTACTTC.

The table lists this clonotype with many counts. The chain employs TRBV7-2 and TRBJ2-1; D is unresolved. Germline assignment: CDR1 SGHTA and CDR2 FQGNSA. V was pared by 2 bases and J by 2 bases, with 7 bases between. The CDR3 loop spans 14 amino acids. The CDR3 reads CASSLNAAYNEQFF. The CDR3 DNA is TGTGCCAGCAGCTTAAACGCGGCCTACAATGAGCAGTTCTTC. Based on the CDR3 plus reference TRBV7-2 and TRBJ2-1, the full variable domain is GAGVSQSPSNKVTEKGKDVELRCDPISGHTALYWYRQSLGQGLEFLIYFQGNSAPDKSGLPSDRFSAERTGGSVSTLTIQRTQQEDSAVYLCASSLNAAYNEQFFGPGTRLTVL.

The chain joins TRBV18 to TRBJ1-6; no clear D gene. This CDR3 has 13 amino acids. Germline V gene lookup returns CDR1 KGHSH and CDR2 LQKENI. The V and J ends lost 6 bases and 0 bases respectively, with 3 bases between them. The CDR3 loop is CASSHSYNSPLHF. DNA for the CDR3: TGTGCCAGCTCCCACTCCTATAATTCACCCCTCCACTTT.

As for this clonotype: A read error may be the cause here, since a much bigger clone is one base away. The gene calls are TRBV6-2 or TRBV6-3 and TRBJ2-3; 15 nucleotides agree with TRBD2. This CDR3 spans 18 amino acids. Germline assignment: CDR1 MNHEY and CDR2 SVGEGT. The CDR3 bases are TGTTCCAGCAGTTTCGGGACTAGCGGGAGGCCGCGCACAGATACGCAGTATTTT. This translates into CSSSFGTSGRPRTDTQYF.

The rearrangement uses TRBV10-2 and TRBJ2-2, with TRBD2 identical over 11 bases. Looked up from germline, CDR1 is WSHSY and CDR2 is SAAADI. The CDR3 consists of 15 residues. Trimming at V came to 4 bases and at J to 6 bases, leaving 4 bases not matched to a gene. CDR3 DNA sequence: TGCGCCAGCAGTGGACTAGCGGGAATAGCCGGGGAGCTGTTTTTT. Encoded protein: CASSGLAGIAGELFF.

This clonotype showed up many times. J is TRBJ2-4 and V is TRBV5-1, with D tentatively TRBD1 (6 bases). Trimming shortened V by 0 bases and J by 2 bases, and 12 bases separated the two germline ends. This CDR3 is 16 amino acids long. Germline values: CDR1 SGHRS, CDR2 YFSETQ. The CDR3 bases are TGCGCCAGCAGCTTGGTTGCAGGGGAGTCCAAAAACATTCAGTACTTC. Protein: CASSLVAGESKNIQYF.

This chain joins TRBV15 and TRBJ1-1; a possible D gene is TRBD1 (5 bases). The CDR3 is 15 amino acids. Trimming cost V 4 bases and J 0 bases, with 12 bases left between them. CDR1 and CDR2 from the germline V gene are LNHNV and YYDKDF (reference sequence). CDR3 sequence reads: CATSKAPGMNTEAFF. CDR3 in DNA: TGTGCCACCAGCAAGGCGCCAGGGATGAACACTGAAGCTTTCTTT. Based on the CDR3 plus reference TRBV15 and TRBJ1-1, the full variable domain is DAMVIQNPRYQVTQFGKPVTLSCSQTLNHNVMYWYQQKSSQAPKLLFHYYDKDFNNEADTPDNFQSRRPNTSFCFLDIRSPGLGDTAMYLCATSKAPGMNTEAFFGQGTRLTVV.

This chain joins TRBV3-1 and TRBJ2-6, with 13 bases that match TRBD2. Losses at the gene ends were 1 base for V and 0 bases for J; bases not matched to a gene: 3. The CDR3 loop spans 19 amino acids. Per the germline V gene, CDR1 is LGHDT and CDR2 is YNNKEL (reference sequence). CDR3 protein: CASSQGLAGGTSGANVLTF. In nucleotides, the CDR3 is TGTGCCAGCAGCCAAGGACTAGCGGGAGGTACCTCTGGGGCCAACGTCCTGACTTTC.

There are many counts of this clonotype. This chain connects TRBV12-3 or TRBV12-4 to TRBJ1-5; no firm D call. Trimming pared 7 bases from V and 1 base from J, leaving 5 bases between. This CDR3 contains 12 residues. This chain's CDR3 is CASKVSNQPQHF. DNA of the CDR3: TGTGCCAGCAAGGTGAGCAATCAGCCCCAGCATTTT.

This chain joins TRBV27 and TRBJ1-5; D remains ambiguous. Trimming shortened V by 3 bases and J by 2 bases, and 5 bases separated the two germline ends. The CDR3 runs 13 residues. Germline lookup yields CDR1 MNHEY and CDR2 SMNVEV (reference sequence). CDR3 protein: CASSLTGNQPQHF. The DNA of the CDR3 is TGTGCCAGCAGTTTGACTGGCAATCAGCCCCAGCATTTT.

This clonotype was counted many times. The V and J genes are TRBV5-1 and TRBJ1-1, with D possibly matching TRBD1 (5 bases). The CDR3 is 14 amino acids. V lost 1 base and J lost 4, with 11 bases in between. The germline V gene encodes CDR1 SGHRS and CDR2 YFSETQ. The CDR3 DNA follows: TGCGCCAGCAGCTTGAGAAGGGGAGGCACTGAAGCTTTCTTT. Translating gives CASSLRRGGTEAFF.

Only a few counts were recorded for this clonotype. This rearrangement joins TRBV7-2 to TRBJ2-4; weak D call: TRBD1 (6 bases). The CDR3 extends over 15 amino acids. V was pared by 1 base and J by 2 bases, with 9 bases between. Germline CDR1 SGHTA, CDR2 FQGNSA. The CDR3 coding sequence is TGTGCCAGCAGCTTAGACAGGGTGTCCAAAAACATTCAGTACTTC. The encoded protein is CASSLDRVSKNIQYF.

For the CDR3, the DNA is TGTGCCAGCAGTCGGATCAGGCGCCCGACCACCGGGGAGCTGTTTTTT. It yields the protein CASSRIRRPTTGELFF. This sequence joins TRBV6-2 or TRBV6-3 and TRBJ2-2; D is ambiguous. The CDR3 has 16 amino acids. Germline V gene sequence: CDR1 MNHEY, CDR2 SVGEGT. Between the trimmed V and J ends, which lost 5 bases and 4 bases, there was a span of 17 bases.

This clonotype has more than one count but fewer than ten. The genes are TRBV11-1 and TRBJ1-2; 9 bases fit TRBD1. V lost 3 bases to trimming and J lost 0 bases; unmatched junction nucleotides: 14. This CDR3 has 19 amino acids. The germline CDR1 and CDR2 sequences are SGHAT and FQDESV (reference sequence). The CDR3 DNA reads TGTGCCAGCAGCTTTGCAAATTCGGACAGGGGCCCTACTAACTATGGCTACACCTTC. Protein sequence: CASSFANSDRGPTNYGYTF.

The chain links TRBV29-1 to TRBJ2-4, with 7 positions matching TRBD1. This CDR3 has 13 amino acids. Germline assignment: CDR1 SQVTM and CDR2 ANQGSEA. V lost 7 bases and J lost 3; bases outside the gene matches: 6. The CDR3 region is CSGGDRGKNIQYF. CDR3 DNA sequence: TGCAGCGGTGGGGACAGAGGCAAAAACATTCAGTACTTC.

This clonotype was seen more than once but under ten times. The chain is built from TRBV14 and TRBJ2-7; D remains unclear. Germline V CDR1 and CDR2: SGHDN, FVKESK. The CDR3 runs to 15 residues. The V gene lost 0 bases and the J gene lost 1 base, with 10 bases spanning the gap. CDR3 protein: CASSQEGLNSYEQYF. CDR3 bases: TGTGCCAGCAGCCAAGAAGGGTTAAATTCCTACGAGCAGTACTTC. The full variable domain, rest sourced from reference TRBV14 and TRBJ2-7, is EAGVTQFPSHSVIEKGQTVTLRCDPISGHDNLYWYRRVMGKEIKFLLHFVKESKQDESGMPNNRFLAERTGGTYSTLKVQPAELEDSGVYFCASSQEGLNSYEQYFGPGTRLTVT.

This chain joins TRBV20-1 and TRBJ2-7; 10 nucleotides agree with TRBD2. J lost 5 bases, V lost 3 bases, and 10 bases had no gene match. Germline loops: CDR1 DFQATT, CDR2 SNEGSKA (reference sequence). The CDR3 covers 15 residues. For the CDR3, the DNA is TGCAGTGCTAGGAAGGGGACTAGCGCCTGGAACGAGCAGTACTTC. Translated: CSARKGTSAWNEQYF.

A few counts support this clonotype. The CDR3 nucleotides are TGTGCCAGCAGCTCACAGGGGAAAGAGACCCAGTACTTC. Translating it yields CASSSQGKETQYF. The gene calls are TRBV13 and TRBJ2-5; 7 nucleotides line up with TRBD1. This CDR3 contains 13 residues. Losses at the gene ends were 4 bases for V and 3 bases for J; bases not matched to a gene: 2. Germline assignment: CDR1 PRHDT and CDR2 FYEKMQ (reference sequence).

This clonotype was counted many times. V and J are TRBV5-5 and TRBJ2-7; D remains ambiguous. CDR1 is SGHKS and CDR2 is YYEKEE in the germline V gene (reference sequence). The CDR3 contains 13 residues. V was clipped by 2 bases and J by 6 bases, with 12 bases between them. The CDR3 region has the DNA TGTGCCAGCAGCTTCACAGATGCCGGCGAGCAGTACTTC. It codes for CASSFTDAGEQYF. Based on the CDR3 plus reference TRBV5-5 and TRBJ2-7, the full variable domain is DAGVTQSPTHLIKTRGQQVTLRCSPISGHKSVSWYQQVLGQGPQFIFQYYEKEERGRGNFPDRFSARQFPNYSSELNVNALLLGDSALYLCASSFTDAGEQYFGPGTRLTVT.

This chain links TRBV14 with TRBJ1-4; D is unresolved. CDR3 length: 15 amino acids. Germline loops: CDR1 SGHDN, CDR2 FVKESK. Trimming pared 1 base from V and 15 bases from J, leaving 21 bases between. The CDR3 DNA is TGTGCCAGCAGCCAAGTTGCGGGTCCTGCCAACACTGTGTTTTTT. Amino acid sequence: CASSQVAGPANTVFF.

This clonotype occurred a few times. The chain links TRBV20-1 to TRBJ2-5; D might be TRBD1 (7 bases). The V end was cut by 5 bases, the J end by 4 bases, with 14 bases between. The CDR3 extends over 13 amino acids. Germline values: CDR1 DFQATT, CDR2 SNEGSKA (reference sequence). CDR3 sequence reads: CSAAGGGPETQYF. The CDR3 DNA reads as TGCAGTGCTGCAGGGGGAGGACCAGAGACCCAGTACTTC.

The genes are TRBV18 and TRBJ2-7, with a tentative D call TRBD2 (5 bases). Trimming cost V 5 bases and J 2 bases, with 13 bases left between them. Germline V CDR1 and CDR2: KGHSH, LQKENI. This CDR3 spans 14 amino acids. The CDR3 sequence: CASSALLETYEQYF. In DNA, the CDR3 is TGTGCCAGCTCAGCTTTACTAGAAACCTACGAGCAGTACTTC.

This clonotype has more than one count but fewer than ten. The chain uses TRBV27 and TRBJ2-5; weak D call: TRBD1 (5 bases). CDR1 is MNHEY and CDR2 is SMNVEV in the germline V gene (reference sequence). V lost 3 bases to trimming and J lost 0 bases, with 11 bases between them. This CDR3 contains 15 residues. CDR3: CASSFDRRYQETQYF. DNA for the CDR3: TGTGCCAGCAGTTTCGACAGAAGGTACCAAGAGACCCAGTACTTC.

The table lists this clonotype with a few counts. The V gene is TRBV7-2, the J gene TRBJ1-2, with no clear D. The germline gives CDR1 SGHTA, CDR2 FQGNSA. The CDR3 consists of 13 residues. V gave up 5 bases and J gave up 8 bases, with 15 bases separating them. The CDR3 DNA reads TGTGCCAGCAGCCTCAACAGCGGCGGAGGCTACACCTTC. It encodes CASSLNSGGGYTF.

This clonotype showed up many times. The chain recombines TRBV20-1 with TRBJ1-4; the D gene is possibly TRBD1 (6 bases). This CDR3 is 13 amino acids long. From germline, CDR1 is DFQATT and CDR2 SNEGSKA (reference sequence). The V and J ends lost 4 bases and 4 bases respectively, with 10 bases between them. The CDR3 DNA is TGCAGTGCTACACAGGGAAATAATGAAAAACTGTTTTTT. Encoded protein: CSATQGNNEKLFF.

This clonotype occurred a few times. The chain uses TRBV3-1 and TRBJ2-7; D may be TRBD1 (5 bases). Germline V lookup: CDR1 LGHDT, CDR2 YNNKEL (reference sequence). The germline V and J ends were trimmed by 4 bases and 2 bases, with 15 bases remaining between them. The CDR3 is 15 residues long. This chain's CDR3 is CASSLSGMGTYEQYF. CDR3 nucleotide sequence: TGTGCCAGCAGCCTATCAGGGATGGGGACCTACGAGCAGTACTTC.

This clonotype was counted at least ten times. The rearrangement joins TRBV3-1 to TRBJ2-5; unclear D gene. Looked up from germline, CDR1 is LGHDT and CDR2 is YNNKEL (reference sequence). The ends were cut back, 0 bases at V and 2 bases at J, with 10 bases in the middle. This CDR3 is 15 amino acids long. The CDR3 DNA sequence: TGTGCCAGCAGCCAAGAGACTTTCCAACAAGAGACCCAGTACTTC. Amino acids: CASSQETFQQETQYF.